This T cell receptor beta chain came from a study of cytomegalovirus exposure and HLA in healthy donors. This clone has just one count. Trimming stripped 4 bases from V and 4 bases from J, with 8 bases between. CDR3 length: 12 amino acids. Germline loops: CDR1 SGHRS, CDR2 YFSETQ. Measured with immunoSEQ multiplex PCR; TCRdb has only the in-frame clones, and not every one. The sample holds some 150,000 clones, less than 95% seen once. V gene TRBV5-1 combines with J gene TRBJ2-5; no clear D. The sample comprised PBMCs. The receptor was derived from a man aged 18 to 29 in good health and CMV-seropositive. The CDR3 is CASSPTRETQYF. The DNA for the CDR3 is TGCGCCAGCAGCCCCACGAGAGAGACCCAGTACTTC.